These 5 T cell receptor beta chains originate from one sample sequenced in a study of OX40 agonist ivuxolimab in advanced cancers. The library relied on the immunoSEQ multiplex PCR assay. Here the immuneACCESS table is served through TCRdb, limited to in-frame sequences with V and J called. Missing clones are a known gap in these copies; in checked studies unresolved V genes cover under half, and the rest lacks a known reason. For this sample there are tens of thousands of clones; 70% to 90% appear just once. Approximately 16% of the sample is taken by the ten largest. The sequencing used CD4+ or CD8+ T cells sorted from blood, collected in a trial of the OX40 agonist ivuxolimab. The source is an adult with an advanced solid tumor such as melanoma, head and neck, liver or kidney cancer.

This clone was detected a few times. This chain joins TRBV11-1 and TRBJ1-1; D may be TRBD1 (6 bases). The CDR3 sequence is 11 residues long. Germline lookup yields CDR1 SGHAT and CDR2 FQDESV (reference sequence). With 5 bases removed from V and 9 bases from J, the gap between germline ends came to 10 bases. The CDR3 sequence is CASSQGLQAFF. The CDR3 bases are TGTGCCAGCAGCCAGGGGTTACAAGCTTTCTTT.

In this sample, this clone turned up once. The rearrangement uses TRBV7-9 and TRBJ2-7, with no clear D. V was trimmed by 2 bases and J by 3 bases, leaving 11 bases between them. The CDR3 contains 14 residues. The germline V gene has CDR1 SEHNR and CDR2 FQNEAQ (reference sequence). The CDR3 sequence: CASSLNNDLYEQYF. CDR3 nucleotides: TGTGCCAGCAGCTTAAATAATGATCTCTACGAGCAGTACTTC. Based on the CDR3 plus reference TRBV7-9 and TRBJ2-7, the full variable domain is DTGVSQNPRHKITKRGQNVTFRCDPISEHNRLYWYRQTLGQGPEFLTYFQNEAQLEKSRLLSDRFSAERPKGSFSTLEIQRTEQGDSAMYLCASSLNNDLYEQYFGPGTRLTVT.

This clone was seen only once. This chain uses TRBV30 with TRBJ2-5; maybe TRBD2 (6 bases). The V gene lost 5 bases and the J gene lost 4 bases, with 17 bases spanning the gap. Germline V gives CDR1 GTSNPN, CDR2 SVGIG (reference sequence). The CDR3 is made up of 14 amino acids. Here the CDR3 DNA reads TGTGCCTGGGATCTTTCTTCGGGAGCAGAGACCCAGTACTTC. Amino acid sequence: CAWDLSSGAETQYF.

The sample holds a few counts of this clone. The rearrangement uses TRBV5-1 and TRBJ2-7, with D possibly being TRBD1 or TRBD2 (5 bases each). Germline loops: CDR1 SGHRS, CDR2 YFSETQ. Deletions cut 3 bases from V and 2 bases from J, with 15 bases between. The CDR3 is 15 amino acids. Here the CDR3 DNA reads TGCGCCAGCAGCTCACCGGGACGGAGCGCCTACGAGCAGTACTTC. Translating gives CASSSPGRSAYEQYF.

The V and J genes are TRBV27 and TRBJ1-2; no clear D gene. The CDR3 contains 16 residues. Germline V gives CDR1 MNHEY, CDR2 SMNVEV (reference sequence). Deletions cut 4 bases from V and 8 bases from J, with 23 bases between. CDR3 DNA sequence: TGTGCCAGCAGTTCCCTCCCTGTCGGGAGAACATCGGGCTACACCTTC. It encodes CASSSLPVGRTSGYTF.